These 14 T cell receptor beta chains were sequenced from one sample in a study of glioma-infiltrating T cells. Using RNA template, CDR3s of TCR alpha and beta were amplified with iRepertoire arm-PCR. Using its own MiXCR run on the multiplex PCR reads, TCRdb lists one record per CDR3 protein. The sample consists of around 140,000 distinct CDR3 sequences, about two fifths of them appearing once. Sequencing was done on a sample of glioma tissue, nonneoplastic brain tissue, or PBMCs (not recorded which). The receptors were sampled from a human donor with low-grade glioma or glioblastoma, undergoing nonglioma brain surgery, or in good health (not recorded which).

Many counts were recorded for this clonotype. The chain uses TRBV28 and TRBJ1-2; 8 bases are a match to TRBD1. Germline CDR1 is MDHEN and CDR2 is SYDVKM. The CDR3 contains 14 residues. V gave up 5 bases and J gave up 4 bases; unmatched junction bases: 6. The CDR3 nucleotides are TGTGCCAGCAGTGGACCAGGGGGCCTCTATGGCTACACCTTC. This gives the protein CASSGPGGLYGYTF.

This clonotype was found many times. CDR3 in amino acids: CASSLGLQNTEAFF. CDR3 DNA: TGTGCCAGCAGCTTGGGACTTCAGAACACTGAAGCTTTCTTT. The V call is TRBV7-9, the J call TRBJ1-1; the D gene is possibly TRBD1 (5 bases). Germline V gene data show CDR1 as SEHNR and CDR2 as FQNEAQ (reference sequence). The CDR3 is 14 amino acids. Trimming removed 3 bases at V and 1 base at J, with 9 bases between.

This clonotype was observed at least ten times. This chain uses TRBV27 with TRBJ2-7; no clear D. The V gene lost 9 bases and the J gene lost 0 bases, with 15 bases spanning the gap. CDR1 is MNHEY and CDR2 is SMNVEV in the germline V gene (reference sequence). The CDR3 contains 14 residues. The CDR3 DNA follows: TGTGCCAGAAGTACCAGGACGGTCTCCTACGAGCAGTACTTC. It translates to CARSTRTVSYEQYF.

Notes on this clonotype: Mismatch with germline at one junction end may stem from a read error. The DNA of the CDR3 is TGCAGTACTAGAGATCCGCAGGGGATTAATACGCAGTATTTT. This translates into CSTRDPQGINTQYF. The V gene is TRBV20-1, the J gene TRBJ2-3; perhaps TRBD1 as D (6 bases). The germline CDR1 and CDR2 sequences are DFQATT and SNEGSKA (reference sequence). The CDR3 length is 14 residues.

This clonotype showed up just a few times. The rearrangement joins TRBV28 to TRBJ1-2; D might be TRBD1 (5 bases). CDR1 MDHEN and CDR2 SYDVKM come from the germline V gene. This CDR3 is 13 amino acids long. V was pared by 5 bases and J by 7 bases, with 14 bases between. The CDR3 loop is CASSGHTVPGYTF. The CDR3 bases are TGTGCCAGCAGTGGACATACAGTGCCTGGCTACACCTTC.

DNA of the CDR3: TGTGCCAGCAGGGCTACAGTTCAGCCCCAGCATTTT. It codes for CASRATVQPQHF. V gene TRBV28 combines with J gene TRBJ1-5; the D is unclear. From germline, CDR1 is MDHEN and CDR2 SYDVKM. Deletions cut 6 bases from V and 6 bases from J, with 9 bases between. The CDR3 runs 12 residues.

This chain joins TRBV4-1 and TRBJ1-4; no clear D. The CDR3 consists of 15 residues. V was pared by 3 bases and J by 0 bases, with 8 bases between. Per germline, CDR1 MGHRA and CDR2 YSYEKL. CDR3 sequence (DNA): TGCGCCAGCAGCCAGTCAGCGGCAACTAATGAAAAACTGTTTTTT. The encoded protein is CASSQSAATNEKLFF.

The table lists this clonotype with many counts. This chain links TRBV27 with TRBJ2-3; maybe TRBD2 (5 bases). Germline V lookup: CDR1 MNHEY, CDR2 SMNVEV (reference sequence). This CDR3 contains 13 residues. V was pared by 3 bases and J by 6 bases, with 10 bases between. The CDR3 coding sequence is TGTGCCAGCAGTTTTCGGGAAGGGGATACGCAGTATTTT. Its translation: CASSFREGDTQYF.

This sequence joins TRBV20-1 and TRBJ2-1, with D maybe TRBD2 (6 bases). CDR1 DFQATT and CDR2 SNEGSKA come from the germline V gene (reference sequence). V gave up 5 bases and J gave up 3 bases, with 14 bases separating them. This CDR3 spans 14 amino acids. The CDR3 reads CSAGGIANYNEQFF. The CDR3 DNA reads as TGCAGTGCTGGCGGGATAGCGAACTACAATGAGCAGTTCTTC.

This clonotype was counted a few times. The DNA for the CDR3 is TGTGCCAGCTCACCCTACGGAGTCTACGAGCAGTACTTC. Protein product: CASSPYGVYEQYF. The rearrangement links TRBV18 to TRBJ2-7; no firm D call. Germline assignment: CDR1 KGHSH and CDR2 LQKENI. V was pared by 3 bases and J by 3 bases, with 9 bases between. This CDR3 has 13 residues.

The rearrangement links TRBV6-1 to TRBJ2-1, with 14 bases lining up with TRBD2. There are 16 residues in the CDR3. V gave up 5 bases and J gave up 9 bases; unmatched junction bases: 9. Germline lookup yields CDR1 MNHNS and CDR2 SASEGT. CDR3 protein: CASSPPTSGRAVEQFF. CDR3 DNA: TGTGCCAGCAGTCCACCGACTAGCGGGAGGGCAGTTGAGCAGTTCTTC.

The CDR3 loop reads CSAPGQGLNTEAFF. CDR3 bases: TGCAGTGCCCCGGGGCAAGGTCTGAACACTGAAGCTTTCTTT. This chain joins TRBV20-1 and TRBJ1-1; D might be TRBD1 (5 bases). The ends were cut back, 6 bases at V and 0 bases at J, with 14 bases in the middle. CDR1 and CDR2 (germline): DFQATT, SNEGSKA (reference sequence). The CDR3 totals 14 residues.

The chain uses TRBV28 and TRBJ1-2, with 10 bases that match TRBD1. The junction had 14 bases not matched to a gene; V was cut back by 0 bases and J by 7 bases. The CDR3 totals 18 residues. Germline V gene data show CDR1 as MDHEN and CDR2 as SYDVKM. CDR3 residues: CASSLWLVGRDRGRGYTF. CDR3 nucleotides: TGTGCCAGCAGTTTATGGTTAGTAGGTCGGGACAGGGGACGTGGCTACACCTTC.

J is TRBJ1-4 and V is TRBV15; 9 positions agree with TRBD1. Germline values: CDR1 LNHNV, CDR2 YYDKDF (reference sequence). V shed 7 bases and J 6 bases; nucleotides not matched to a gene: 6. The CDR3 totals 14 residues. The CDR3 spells CATTMTGGYEKLFF. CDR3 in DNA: TGTGCCACCACCATGACAGGGGGTTATGAAAAACTGTTTTTT.